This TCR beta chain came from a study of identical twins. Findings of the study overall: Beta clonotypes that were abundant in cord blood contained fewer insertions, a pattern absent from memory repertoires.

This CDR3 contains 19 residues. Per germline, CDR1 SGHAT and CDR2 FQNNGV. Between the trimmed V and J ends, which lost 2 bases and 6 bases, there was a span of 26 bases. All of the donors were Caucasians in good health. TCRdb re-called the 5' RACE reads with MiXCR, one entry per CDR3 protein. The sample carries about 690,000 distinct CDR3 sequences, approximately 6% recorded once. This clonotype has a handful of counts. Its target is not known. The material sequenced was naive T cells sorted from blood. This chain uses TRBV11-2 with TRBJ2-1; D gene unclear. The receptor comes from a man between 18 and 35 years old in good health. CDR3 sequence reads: CASSLTPGTPLLSSNEQFF. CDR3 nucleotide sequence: TGTGCCAGCAGCTTAACCCCGGGCACTCCACTTCTCTCGAGCAATGAGCAGTTCTTC.